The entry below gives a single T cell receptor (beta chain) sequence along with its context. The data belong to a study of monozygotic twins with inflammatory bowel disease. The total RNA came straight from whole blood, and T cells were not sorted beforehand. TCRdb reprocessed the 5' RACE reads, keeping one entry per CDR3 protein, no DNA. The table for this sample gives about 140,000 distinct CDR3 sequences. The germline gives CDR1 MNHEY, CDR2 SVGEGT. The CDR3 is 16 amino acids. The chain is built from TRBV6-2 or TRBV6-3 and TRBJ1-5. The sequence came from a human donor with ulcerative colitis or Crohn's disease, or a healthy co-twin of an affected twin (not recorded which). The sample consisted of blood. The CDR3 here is CASSYEGRGSNQPQHF.